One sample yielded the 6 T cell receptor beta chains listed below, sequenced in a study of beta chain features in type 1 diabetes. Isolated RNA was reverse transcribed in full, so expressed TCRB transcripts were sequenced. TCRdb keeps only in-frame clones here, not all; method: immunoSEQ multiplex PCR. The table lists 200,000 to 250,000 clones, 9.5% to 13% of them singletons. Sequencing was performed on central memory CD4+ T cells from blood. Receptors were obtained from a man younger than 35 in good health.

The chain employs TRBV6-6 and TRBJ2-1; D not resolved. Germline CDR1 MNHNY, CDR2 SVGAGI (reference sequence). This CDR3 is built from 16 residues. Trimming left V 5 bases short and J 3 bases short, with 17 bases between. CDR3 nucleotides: TGTGCCAGCAGTGCGAACTTCCTACAACTCTACAATGAGCAGTTCTTC. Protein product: CASSANFLQLYNEQFF.

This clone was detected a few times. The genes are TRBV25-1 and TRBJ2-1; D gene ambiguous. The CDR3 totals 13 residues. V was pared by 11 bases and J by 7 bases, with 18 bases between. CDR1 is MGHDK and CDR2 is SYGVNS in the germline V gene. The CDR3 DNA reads TGTGCCTGGCCGACCCTAAGGTGGAATGAGCAGTTCTTC. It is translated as CAWPTLRWNEQFF.

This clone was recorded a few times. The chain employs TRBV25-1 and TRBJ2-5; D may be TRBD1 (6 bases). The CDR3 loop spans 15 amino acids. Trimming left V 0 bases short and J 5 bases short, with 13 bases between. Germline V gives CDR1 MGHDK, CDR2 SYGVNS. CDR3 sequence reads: CASSEYRGGSETQYF. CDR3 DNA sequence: TGTGCCAGCAGTGAATACAGGGGTGGGAGTGAGACCCAGTACTTC.

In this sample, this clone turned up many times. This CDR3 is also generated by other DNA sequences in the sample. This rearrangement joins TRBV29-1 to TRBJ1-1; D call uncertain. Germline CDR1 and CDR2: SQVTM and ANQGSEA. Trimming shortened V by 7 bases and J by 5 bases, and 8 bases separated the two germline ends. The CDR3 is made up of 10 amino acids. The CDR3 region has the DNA TGCAGCGCCCGTGAGACTGAAGCTTTCTTT. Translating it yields CSARETEAFF. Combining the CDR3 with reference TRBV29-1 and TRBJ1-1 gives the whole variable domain SAVISQKPSRDICQRGTSLTIQCQVDSQVTMMFWYRQQPGQSLTLIATANQGSEATYESGFVIDKFPISRPNLTFSTLTVSNMSPEDSSIYLCSARETEAFFGQGTRLTVV.

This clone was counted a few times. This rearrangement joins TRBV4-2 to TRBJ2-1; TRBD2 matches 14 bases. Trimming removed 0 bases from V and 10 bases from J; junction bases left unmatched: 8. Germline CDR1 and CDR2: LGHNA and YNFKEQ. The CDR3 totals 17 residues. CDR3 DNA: TGTGCCAGCAGCCAAGATAGGGGGACTAGCGGGAGTGGAGAGCAGTTCTTC. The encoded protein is CASSQDRGTSGSGEQFF.

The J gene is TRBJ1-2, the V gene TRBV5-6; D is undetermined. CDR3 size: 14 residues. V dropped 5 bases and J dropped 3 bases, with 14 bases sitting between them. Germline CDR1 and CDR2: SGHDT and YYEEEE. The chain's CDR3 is CASSSGNRDYGYTF. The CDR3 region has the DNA TGTGCCAGCAGTTCAGGCAACCGGGACTATGGCTACACCTTC.